The T cell receptor (beta chain) described here comes from a study of neoadjuvant anti-PD-1 for oral cavity cancer listed by TCRdb under 2021. The study in broad terms: Three to four biweekly doses of nivolumab at 3 mg/kg were mostly administered to patients before curative-intent surgical resection. The parent correlative cohort included over nine patients, with an approximately 35% response rate. Patients with complete response, partial response or stable disease by RECIST 1.1 were defined as responders, whereas patients with progression were defined as non-responders. For patients who did not progress, a fourth nivolumab dose was given around day 43, followed by definitive surgical resection on days 50-56.

For deep sequencing of PBMC libraries, mostly 400 to 550 ng of input genomic DNA was used, and six replicates were run per sample. The immunoSEQ hsTCRbeta kit was used to prepare TCRbeta libraries, following the manufacturer's instructions. An Illumina NovaSeq 6000 S4 flow cell was used to sequence the final libraries, which had first been combined to 3 nM. In the authors' own workflow: The immunoSEQ Analyzer handled quality control and preprocessing of the raw data. The analysis was limited to productive rearrangements, and each clonotype was defined by a unique CDR3 amino acid sequence. Using the R package tcR, the researchers computed the Gini-Simpson index as their estimate of repertoire clonality. Student's t test was used to compare Gini indices, while Pearson correlation assessed associations with tumor size change. TCRdb carries this immuneACCESS record with in-frame sequences only. Its versions omit some clonotypes, under half of them owing to an unresolved V gene in the studies checked, with the rest unexplained. That table supplies the V and J calls and clone size; D and trimming were determined from the DNA. This sample comprises 65,000 to 95,000 clones, under 85% of them detected only once. The top ten clonotypes cover 2.5% to 4% of the sample.

Regarding this clone: Its cognate antigen has yet to be identified. The record has no base qualities; no much larger clone is one base away.

On the study overall, not on this receptor specifically: Higher pretreatment blood TCRbeta clonality and lower post-treatment tumor TCRbeta clonality were correlated with higher pretreatment blood Treg/Th17 ratios. After neoadjuvant nivolumab, non-responders showed significantly higher T cell clonality (Gini index) in PBMCs than responders did. Only a few patients per response group were included in the TCR analyses, and larger cohorts for validation were called for by the authors.

After removal of 5 bases from V and 4 bases from J, the junction retains 11 bases not matched to a gene. The CDR3 spans 16 residues, from the cysteine through the phenylalanine. CDR3 DNA is the only sequence kept; it has 48 bases, read in frame from the first base. CDR1 and CDR2 (SQVTM, ANQGSEA) derive from the germline V gene. The intended sense of this specimen's time point label: before neoadjuvant nivolumab. None of the patients had received prior systemic or radiation treatment, and all were newly diagnosed with stage II-IVA oral cavity squamous cell carcinoma. The cohort was composed of patients with HPV-negative, locally advanced oral cavity squamous cell carcinoma. Peripheral blood mononuclear cells were analyzed directly and were not maintained or expanded in culture. The samples were drawn from a longitudinal correlative study tied to a single-arm phase II trial testing neoadjuvant nivolumab in oral cavity squamous cell carcinoma. Subject-matched pre- and post-treatment PBMCs and tumors from three responders and three non-responders underwent genomic DNA-based TCRbeta sequencing. Peripheral blood mononuclear cells were collected once before nivolumab treatment and again after treatment, at the time of surgery. The Maxwell RSC DNA from Cells kit was used to extract genomic DNA from PBMCs.

This TCR was recovered from a person between 40 and 79 years old with oral cavity squamous cell carcinoma. The chain is made from TRBV29-1 and TRBJ2-2, and 9 junction bases match TRBD2. Sample: PBMCs, taken before nivolumab (anti-PD-1) treatment. The CDR3 here reads CSVRTSVSFSTGELFF. The DNA is TGCAGCGTTCGGACTAGCGTGTCGTTCTCCACCGGGGAGCTGTTTTTT.